The text below deals with one TCR beta chain. This clone was seen more than once but under ten times. What antigen it recognizes has not been identified. No base-level quality is on record; no much larger clone is a single base apart. This specimen comes from a study of CD8+ T cells in alopecia areata (dated by TCRdb to 2017 to 2018). Notes on the research overall: The treated patients, all with moderate-to-severe alopecia areata, were enrolled in an open-label pilot trial of oral tofacitinib given at 5 to 10 mg twice daily. Tofacitinib was administered for 6 to 18 months, and 6 months of follow-up off drug were then conducted to assess delayed response and recurrence. High-throughput TCRbeta sequencing was used to examine T cell clonal expansion in alopecia areata in both the C3H/HeJ mouse model and human patients. RNA came from the PAXgene miRNA kit for fixed scalp, the miRNeasy kit for PBMCs, and the RNeasy kit for mouse skin. Biopsies were taken from tofacitinib-treated patients at baseline and again at 4 and 24 weeks into treatment, and several of those patients also had a later scalp biopsy. In humans, TCRbeta sequencing was performed on scalp tissue and on sorted CD4+ and CD8+ peripheral blood T cells from healthy controls and from patients with patchy or totalis/universalis alopecia areata. In treated patients, disease severity was measured using the SALT score, which gives the percentage of scalp surface area affected. Clonality in the scalp was compared among normal scalp (n=4), patchy alopecia areata scalp (n=8), and alopecia totalis/universalis scalp (n=8). immunoSEQ multiplex PCR using 35 Vbeta forward primers and 13 Jbeta reverse primers was used to amplify TCRbeta CDR3 regions.

The CDR3 runs 13 residues from the cysteine to the phenylalanine. Left in the record is the CDR3 DNA by itself, 39 bases read in frame from the first base. Based on the germline V gene, the CDR1 and CDR2 sequences are SGHTA and FQGNSA. At the junction V is shortened by 1 base and J by 7 bases, with 10 bases in between. This specimen's treatment or condition label, interpreted: oral pan-JAK inhibitor, 5-10 mg twice daily. Lesional scalp punch biopsies and peripheral blood were obtained from alopecia areata patients. PBMCs were separated by density centrifugation and stained for CD3, CD4 and CD8, after which CD4+ and CD8+ T cells were sorted on a FACSAria. Paper-wide results and their limitations: Because the treated cohort was small and had only one nonresponder, larger studies are needed to examine links between baseline CD8+ expansion and response. Scalp clonality and the number of expanded CD8+ clones among the top 100 scalp clones were significantly decreased by tofacitinib. Resident alphabeta T cells in normal human skin are also sequenced, complicating scalp TCR repertoire analysis, unlike mouse skin dominated by gammadelta T cells. Many expanded lesional clones were found to persist in scalp and blood during tofacitinib treatment, and relapse after treatment cessation may be partly explained by this persistence. TCR sequences shared between patients were less clear than in mice, possibly partly because of HLA diversity in the patient population. Compared with normal scalp, lesional scalp, particularly in alopecia totalis/universalis, had higher clonality and more expanded CD8+ clones, which suggests antigenic drive.

Libraries were made using the immunoSEQ multiplex PCR assay. RNA was extracted from all samples and reverse transcribed into cDNA as template for TCR sequencing. SuperScript III was used for first-strand cDNA synthesis, primed with a 2:1 mix of oligo-dT and random hexamers. Amplification bias was assessed with a synthetic immune receptor repertoire, and residual bias was removed computationally. The source study handled its data this way. Raw reads were preprocessed for error removal, and CDR3 was defined according to IMGT conventions as running from the conserved cysteine to phenylalanine. Clonality was calculated as 1 minus Shannon entropy normalized by log2 of the number of productive unique TCRs. Whether each scalp clone was CD4 or CD8 was inferred by checking scalp TCRbeta sequences against the CD4 and CD8 repertoires from sorted blood. This is the immuneACCESS table as TCRdb keeps it, with only in-frame sequences that have V and J called. A part of the clones is gone; compared with another copy, unresolved V genes explain less than half, and the rest is unexplained. The V and J calls and clone size come from that table; D and trimming were worked out from the DNA. The sample table records roughly 220,000 clones; approximately 65% of these occur just once. 0.95% to 1.5% of the sample rests with the top ten.

The sequencing here drew on CD4+ T cells sorted from blood, taken between weeks 44 and 45, from a patient treated with tofacitinib. This clonotype was obtained from a human donor with alopecia areata. Recombination linked TRBV7-2 to TRBJ1-1, with TRBD1 as a weak D call on 5 bases. Here the CDR3 is given as CASSLGGDGEAFF. In nucleotides, the sequence is TGTGCCAGCAGCTTAGGAGGGGACGGTGAAGCTTTCTTT.